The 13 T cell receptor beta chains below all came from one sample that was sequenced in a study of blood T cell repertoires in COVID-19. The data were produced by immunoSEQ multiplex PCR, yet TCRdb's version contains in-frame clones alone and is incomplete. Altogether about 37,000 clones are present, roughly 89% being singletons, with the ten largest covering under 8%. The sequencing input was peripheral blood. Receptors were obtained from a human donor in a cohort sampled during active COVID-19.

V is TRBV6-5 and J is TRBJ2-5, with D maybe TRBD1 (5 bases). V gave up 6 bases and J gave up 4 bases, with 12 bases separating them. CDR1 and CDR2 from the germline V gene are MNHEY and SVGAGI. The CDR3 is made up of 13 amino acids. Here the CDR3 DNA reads TGTGCCAGCAGGGGTTCAGGGTCAGAGACCCAGTACTTC. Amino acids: CASRGSGSETQYF.

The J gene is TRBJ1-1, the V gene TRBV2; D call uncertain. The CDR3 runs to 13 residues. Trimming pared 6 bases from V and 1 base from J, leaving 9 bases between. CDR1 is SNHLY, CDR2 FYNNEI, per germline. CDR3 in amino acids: CASRVEENTEAFF. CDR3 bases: TGTGCCAGCAGAGTTGAGGAGAACACTGAAGCTTTCTTT. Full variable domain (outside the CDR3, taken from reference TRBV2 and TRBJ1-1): EPEVTQTPSHQVTQMGQEVILRCVPISNHLYFYWYRQILGQKVEFLVSFYNNEISEKSEIFDDQFSVERPDGSNFTLKIRSTKLEDSAMYFCASRVEENTEAFFGQGTRLTVV.

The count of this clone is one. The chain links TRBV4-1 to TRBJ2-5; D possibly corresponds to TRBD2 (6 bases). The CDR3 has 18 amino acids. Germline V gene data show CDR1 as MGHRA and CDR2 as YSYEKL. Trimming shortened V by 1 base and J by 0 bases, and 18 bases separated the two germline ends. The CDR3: CASSQGVVVADYQETQYF. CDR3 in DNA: TGCGCCAGCAGCCAAGGGGTCGTGGTAGCGGATTACCAAGAGACCCAGTACTTC.

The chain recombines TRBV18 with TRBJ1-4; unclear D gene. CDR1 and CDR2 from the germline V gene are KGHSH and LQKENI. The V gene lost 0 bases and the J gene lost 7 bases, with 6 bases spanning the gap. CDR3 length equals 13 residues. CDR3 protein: CASSPPPGEKLFF. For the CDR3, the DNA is TGTGCCAGCTCACCACCTCCCGGTGAAAAACTGTTTTTT.

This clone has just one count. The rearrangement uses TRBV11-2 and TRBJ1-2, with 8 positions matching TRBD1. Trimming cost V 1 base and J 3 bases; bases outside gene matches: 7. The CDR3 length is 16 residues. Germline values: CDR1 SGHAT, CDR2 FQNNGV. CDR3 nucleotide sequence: TGTGCCAGCAGCTTAGTTCGCAGGGGGCCTCACTATGGCTACACCTTC. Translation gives CASSLVRRGPHYGYTF. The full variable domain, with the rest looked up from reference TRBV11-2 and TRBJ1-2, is EAGVAQSPRYKIIEKRQSVAFWCNPISGHATLYWYQQILGQGPKLLIQFQNNGVVDDSQLPKDRFSAERLKGVDSTLKIQPAKLEDSAVYLCASSLVRRGPHYGYTFGSGTRLTVV.

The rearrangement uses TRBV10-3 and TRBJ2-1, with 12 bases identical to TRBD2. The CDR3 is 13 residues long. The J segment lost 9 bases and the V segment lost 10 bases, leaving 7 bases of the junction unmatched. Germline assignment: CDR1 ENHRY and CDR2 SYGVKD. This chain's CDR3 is CASLAGGPGEQFF. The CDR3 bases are TGTGCCAGCCTAGCGGGAGGGCCGGGTGAGCAGTTCTTC.

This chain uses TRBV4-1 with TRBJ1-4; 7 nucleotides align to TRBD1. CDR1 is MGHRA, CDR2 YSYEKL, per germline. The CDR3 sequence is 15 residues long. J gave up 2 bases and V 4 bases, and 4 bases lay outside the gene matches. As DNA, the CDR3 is TGCGCCAGCAGCCGCACAGGGGAGACTAATGAAAAACTGTTTTTT. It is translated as CASSRTGETNEKLFF.

The CDR3 DNA reads TGTGCCAGCAGCTTTGGAGGCAGGGGCTTAAATCAGCCCCAGCATTTT. Its protein is CASSFGGRGLNQPQHF. The rearrangement links TRBV5-6 to TRBJ1-5; the D gene is possibly TRBD1 (6 bases). The CDR3 is 16 residues long. The V end lost 2 bases, the J end lost 4 bases, and 16 bases lay between the germline ends. Germline V lookup: CDR1 SGHDT, CDR2 YYEEEE.

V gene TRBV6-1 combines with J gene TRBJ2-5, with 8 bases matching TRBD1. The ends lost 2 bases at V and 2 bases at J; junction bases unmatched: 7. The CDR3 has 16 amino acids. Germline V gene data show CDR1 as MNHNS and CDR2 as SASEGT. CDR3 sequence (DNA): TGTGCCAGCAGTGAATGGGGACAGGTTCCTCAAGAGACCCAGTACTTC. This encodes CASSEWGQVPQETQYF.

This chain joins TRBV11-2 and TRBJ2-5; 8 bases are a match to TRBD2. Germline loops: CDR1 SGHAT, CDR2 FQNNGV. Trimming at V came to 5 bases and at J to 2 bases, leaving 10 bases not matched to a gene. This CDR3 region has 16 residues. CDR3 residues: CASSPSVAGRQETQYF. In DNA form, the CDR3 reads TGTGCCAGCAGCCCCTCGGTAGCGGGACGGCAAGAGACCCAGTACTTC. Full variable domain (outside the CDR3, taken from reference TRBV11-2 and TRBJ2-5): EAGVAQSPRYKIIEKRQSVAFWCNPISGHATLYWYQQILGQGPKLLIQFQNNGVVDDSQLPKDRFSAERLKGVDSTLKIQPAKLEDSAVYLCASSPSVAGRQETQYFGPGTRLLVL.

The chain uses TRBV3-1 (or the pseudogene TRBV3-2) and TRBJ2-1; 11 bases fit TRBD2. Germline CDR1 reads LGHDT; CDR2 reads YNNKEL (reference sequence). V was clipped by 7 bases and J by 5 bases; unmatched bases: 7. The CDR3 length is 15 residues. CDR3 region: CASTRGLAVHNEQFF. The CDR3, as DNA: TGTGCCAGCACCAGGGGACTAGCGGTACACAATGAGCAGTTCTTC.

This CDR3 reads CASSWGLQKETQYF. DNA of the CDR3: TGTGCCAGCAGTTGGGGACTGCAGAAAGAGACCCAGTACTTC. The genes are TRBV27 and TRBJ2-5, with D perhaps TRBD2 (6 bases). Trimming took off 4 bases at V and 3 bases at J, with 12 bases between the two ends. Germline values: CDR1 MNHEY, CDR2 SMNVEV (reference sequence). This CDR3 comprises 14 residues.

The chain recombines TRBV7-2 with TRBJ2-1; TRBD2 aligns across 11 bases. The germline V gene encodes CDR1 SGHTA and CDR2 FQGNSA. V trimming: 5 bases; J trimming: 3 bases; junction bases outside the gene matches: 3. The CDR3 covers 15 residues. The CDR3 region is CASSPGTSGYNEQFF. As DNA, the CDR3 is TGTGCCAGCAGCCCCGGGACTAGCGGCTACAATGAGCAGTTCTTC.